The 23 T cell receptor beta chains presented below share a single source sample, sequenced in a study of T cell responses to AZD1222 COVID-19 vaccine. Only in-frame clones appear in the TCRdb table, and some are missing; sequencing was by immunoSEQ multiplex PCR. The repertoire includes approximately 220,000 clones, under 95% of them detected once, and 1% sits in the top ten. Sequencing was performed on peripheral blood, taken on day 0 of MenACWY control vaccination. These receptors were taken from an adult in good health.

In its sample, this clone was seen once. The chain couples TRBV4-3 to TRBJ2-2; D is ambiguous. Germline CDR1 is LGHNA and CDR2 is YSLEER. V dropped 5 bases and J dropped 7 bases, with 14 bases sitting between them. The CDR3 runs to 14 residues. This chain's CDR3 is CASSAWFHGGELFF. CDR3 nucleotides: TGCGCCAGCAGCGCTTGGTTTCATGGCGGGGAGCTGTTTTTT.

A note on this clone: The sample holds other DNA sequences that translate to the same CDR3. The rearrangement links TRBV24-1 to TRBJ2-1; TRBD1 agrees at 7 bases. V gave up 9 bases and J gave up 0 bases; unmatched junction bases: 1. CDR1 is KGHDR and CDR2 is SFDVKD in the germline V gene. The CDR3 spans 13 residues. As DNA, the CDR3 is TGTGCCACCCGGGACAGCTCCTACAATGAGCAGTTCTTC. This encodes CATRDSSYNEQFF.

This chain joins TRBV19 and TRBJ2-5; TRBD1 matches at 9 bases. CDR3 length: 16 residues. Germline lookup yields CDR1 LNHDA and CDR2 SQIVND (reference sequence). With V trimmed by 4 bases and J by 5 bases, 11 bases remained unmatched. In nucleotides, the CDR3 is TGTGCCAGTAGTACACCCGGGACAGGGAGAGTGGAGACCCAGTACTTC. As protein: CASSTPGTGRVETQYF.

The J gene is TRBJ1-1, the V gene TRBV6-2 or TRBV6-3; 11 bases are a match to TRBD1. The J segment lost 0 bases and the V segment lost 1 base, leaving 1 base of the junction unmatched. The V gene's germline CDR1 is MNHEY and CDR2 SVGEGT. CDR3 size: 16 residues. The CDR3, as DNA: TGTGCCAGCAGTTACTTGGGACAGGGGGTGAACACTGAAGCTTTCTTT. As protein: CASSYLGQGVNTEAFF.

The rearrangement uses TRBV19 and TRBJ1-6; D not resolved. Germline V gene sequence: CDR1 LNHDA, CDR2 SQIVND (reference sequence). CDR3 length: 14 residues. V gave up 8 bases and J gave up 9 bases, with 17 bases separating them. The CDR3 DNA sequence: TGTGCCAGTCATTGGAGCGGTTTCGCTTCACCCCTCCACTTT. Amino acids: CASHWSGFASPLHF. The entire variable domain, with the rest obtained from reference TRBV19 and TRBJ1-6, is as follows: DGGITQSPKYLFRKEGQNVTLSCEQNLNHDAMYWYRQDPGQGLRLIYYSQIVNDFQKGDIAEGYSVSREKKESFPLTVTSAQKNPTAFYLCASHWSGFASPLHFGNGTRLTVT.

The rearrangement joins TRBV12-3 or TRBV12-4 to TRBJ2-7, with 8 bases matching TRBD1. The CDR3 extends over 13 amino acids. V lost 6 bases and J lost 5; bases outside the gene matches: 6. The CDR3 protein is CASRHRQGNEQYF. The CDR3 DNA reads TGTGCCAGCAGACACCGACAGGGGAACGAGCAGTACTTC.

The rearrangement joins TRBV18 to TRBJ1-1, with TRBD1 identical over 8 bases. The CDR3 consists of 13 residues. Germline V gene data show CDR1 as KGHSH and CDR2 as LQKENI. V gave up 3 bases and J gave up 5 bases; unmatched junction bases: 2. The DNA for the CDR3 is TGTGCCAGCTCACCGGGACAGGAGACTGAAGCTTTCTTT. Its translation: CASSPGQETEAFF.

The CDR3 DNA reads TGTGCCAGCAGCTCGGACGTAGCCTACGAGCAGTACTTC. This translates into CASSSDVAYEQYF. The chain links TRBV11-2 to TRBJ2-7; no definite D call. The CDR3 runs to 13 residues. Germline V gives CDR1 SGHAT, CDR2 FQNNGV. The V gene lost 4 bases and the J gene lost 2 bases, with 9 bases spanning the gap. The complete variable domain, with remaining parts taken from reference TRBV11-2 and TRBJ2-7, reads EAGVAQSPRYKIIEKRQSVAFWCNPISGHATLYWYQQILGQGPKLLIQFQNNGVVDDSQLPKDRFSAERLKGVDSTLKIQPAKLEDSAVYLCASSSDVAYEQYFGPGTRLTVT.

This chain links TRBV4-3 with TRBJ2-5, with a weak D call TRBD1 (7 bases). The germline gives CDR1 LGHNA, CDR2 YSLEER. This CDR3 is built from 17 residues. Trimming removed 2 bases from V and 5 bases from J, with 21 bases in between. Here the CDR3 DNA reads TGCGCCAGCAGCCAAACAGTCGCGGGGACAGTCCCCGAGACCCAGTACTTC. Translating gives CASSQTVAGTVPETQYF.

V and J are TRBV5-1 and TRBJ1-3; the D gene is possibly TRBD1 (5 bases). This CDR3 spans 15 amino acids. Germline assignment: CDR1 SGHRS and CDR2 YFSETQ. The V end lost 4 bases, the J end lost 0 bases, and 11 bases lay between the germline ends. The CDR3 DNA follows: TGCGCCAGCAGCCACGACGGGACCTCTGGAAACACCATATATTTT. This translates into CASSHDGTSGNTIYF.

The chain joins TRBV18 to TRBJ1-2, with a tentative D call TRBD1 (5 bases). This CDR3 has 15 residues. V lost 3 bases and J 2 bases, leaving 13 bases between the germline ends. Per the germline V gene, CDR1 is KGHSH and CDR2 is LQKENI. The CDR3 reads CASSPSTDSNYGYTF. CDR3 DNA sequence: TGTGCCAGCTCACCCTCGACAGATTCAAACTATGGCTACACCTTC.

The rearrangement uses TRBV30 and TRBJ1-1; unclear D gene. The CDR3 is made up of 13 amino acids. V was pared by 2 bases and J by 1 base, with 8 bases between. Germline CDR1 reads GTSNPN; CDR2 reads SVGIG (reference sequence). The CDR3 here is CAWSIQGNTEAFF. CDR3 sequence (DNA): TGTGCCTGGAGTATCCAAGGGAACACTGAAGCTTTCTTT.

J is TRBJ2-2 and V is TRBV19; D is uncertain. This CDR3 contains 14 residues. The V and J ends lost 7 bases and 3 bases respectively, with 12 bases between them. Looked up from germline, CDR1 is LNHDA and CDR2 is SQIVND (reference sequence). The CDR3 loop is CASTFTGDTGELFF. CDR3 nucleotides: TGTGCCAGTACTTTTACGGGTGACACCGGGGAGCTGTTTTTT.

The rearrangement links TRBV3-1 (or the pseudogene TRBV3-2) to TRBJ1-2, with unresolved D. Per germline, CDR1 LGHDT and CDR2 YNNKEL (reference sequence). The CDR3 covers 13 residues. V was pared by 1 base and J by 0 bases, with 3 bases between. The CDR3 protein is CASSQASNYGYTF. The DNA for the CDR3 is TGTGCCAGCAGCCAAGCGTCTAACTATGGCTACACCTTC.

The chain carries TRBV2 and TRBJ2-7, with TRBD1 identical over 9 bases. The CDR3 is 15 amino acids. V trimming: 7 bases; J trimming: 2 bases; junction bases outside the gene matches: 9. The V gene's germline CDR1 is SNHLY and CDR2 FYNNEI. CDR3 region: CASKDRGGGAYEQYF. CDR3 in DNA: TGTGCCAGCAAGGACAGGGGCGGAGGGGCCTACGAGCAGTACTTC.

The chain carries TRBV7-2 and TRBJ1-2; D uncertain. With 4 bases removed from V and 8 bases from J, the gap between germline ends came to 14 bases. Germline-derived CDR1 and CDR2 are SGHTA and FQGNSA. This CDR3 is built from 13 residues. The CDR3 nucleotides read TGTGCCAGCAGCTCAGTTATCGGTTGGGGCTACACCTTC. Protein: CASSSVIGWGYTF.

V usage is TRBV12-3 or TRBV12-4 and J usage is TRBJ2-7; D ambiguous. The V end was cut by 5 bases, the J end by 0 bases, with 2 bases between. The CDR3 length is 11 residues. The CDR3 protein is CASSPSYEQYF. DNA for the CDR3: TGTGCCAGCAGTCCCTCCTACGAGCAGTACTTC.

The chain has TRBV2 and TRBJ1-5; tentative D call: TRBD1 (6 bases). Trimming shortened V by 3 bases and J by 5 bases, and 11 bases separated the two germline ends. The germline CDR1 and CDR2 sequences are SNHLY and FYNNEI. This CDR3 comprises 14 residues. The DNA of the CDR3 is TGTGCCAGCAGTGAGGGGGGGGCATATCAGCCCCAGCATTTT. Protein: CASSEGGAYQPQHF.

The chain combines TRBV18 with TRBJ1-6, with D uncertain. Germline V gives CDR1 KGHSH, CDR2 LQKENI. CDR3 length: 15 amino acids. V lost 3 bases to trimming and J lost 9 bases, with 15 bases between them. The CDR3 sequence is CASSPREGGGSPLHF. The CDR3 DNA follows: TGTGCCAGCTCACCTCGAGAGGGAGGTGGTTCACCCCTCCACTTT.

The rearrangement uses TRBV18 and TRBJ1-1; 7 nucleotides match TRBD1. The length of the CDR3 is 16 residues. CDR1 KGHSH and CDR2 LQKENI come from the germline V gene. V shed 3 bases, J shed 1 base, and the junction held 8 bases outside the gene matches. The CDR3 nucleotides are TGTGCCAGCTCACCCCGGGACAGCCTATCGAACACTGAAGCTTTCTTT. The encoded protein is CASSPRDSLSNTEAFF. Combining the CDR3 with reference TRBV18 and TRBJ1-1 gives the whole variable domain NAGVMQNPRHLVRRRGQEARLRCSPMKGHSHVYWYRQLPEEGLKFMVYLQKENIIDESGMPKERFSAEFPKEGPSILRIQQVVRGDSAAYFCASSPRDSLSNTEAFFGQGTRLTVV.

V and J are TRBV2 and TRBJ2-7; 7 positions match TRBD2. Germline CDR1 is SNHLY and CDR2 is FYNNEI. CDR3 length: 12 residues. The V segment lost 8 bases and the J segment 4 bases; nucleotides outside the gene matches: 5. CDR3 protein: CASGREGYEQYF. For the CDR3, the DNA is TGTGCCAGCGGCAGGGAGGGGTACGAGCAGTACTTC.

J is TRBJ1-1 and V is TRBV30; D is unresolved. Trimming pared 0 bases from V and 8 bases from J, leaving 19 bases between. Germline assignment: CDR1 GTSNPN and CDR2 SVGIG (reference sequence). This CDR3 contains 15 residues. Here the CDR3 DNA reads TGTGCCTGGAGTGTCGGGTTATCAGGCGCAAAAGAAGCTTTCTTT. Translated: CAWSVGLSGAKEAFF.

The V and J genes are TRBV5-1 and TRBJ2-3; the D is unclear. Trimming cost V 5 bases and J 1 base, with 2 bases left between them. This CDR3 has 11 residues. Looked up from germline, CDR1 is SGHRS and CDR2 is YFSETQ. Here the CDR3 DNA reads TGCGCCAGCAGGGGCACAGATACGCAGTATTTT. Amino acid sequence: CASRGTDTQYF.